A selection of T cell receptor beta chains follows, all from one sample in a study of blood T cell repertoires in COVID-19. Profiled with immunoSEQ multiplex PCR; TCRdb holds only in-frame clones, not every one. The table includes around 700,000 clones, 85% to 90% detected once. Input material: peripheral blood. These receptors all stem from a woman aged 18-29 years with acute or convalescent COVID-19. Both conserved end residues are trimmed from each CDR3. Fields, in order: V gene, clone size, D gene, CDR3 protein. D genes are given only for firm matches. Clone size is shown for a subset of rows, as once, few, many or a class of expanded clone.

>TRBV7-9|NA|NA
ASSLAGDFFLNTEAF
>TRBV4-3|NA|NA
ASSRTGGAGYT
>TRBV24-1|few|TRBD1
ATSDSQPGQIEAF
>TRBV4-1|NA|TRBD1
ASSPHPTPGQGYHEQY
>TRBV6-5|many|TRBD1
ASNPDRGSSYEQY
>TRBV14|NA|NA
ASSETGGSTYNEQF
>TRBV11-2|NA|NA
ASSLAPGSGYT
>TRBV7-3|NA|TRBD1
ASSLNSGQTNSPLH
>TRBV3-1/TRBV3-2|once|TRBD1
ASSPLNRGGAF
>TRBV27|few|NA
ASSPTGFNQPQH
>TRBV4-1|NA|TRBD1
ASSEDRQGGNYGYT
>TRBV5-1|NA|NA
ASSLAWAGATDTQY
>TRBV2|NA|TRBD2
ASSGIAGGYNEQF
>TRBV14|few|TRBD1
ASSQAGGGSPLH
>TRBV9|NA|NA
ASSGGIPNSPLH
>TRBV12-3/TRBV12-4|NA|NA
ASSRGPVGAF
>TRBV30|NA|NA
AWRTNFWGYT
>TRBV9|NA|NA
ASSVETGAVSYEQY
>TRBV4-1|once|NA
ASSQDERRDEKLF
>TRBV5-6|once|TRBD1
ASSHRDSPYEQY
>TRBV4-2|NA|NA
ASSHGYEGETEAF
>TRBV3-1/TRBV3-2|NA|NA
ASSQILGETQY
>TRBV4-1|NA|NA
ASSHLGRGYGYT
>TRBV6-5|NA|TRBD1
ASSRQGGTEAF
>TRBV25-1|once|NA
ASSESGGALEKLF
>TRBV12-5|NA|NA
ASDRSNYGYT
>TRBV4-3|NA|NA
ASSQDSGSGGYEQY
>TRBV19|NA|NA
ASSILGGASGELF
>TRBV30|NA|NA
AWVQVLADYGYT
>TRBV20-1|NA|TRBD1
SASRPGQGSQPQH
>TRBV5-1|NA|NA
ASSFVAGPSYGYT
>TRBV23-1|once|NA
ASIPGPEGQNQPQH
>TRBV11-3|NA|TRBD1
ASSLDDRVGLT
>TRBV5-4|NA|TRBD1
ASSLVGQGEDYGYT
>TRBV12-3/TRBV12-4|NA|TRBD1
ASSSEAGGGYT
>TRBV5-1|NA|NA
ASSRGPGVPGVTEAF
>TRBV7-2|NA|NA
ASSLAASAYEQY
>TRBV10-3|NA|NA
AISDINTIY
>TRBV5-1|NA|NA
ASSLTGYNSPLH
>TRBV6-5|NA|NA
ASSYSELSTGRAI
>TRBV6-5|once|NA
ASSWSSRRNTEAF
>TRBV7-8|NA|NA
ASSQPGHSYEQY
>TRBV6-2/TRBV6-3|NA|TRBD1
ASSWDSYNEQF
>TRBV2|once|TRBD2
ASSRASGANTGELF
>TRBV5-6|NA|NA
ASSLRQLVETQY
>TRBV19|few|TRBD1
ASHRQGPTRNTIY
>TRBV19|once|TRBD1
ASSIQGVITSTDTQY
>TRBV5-1|NA|NA
ASSLDLIDSLSYEQY
>TRBV11-2|NA|NA
ASSLGESNQPQH
>TRBV27|NA|NA
ATRPTGNTEAF
>TRBV7-8|NA|TRBD1
ASSSTGGNTEAF
>TRBV10-3|once|NA
AISESKRVTDEAF